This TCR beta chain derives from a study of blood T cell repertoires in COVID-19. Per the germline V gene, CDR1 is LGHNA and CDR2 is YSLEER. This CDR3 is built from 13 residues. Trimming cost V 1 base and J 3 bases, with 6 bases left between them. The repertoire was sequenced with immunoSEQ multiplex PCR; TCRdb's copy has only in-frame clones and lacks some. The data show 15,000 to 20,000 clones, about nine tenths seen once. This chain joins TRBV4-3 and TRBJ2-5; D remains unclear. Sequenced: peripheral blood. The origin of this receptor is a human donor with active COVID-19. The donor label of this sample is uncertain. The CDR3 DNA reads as TGCGCCAGCAGCCAAGGAGTGGAAGAGACCCAGTACTTC. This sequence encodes CASSQGVEETQYF.